Below are 13 T cell receptor beta chains sequenced from a single sample in a study of blood T cell repertoires in COVID-19 (dated by TCRdb to the early 2020s). The protocol used for the library was the immunoSEQ multiplex PCR assay. TCRdb's version of the immuneACCESS table is confined to in-frame rearrangements and falls short of the full clone set. An unresolved V gene accounts for under half of the shortfall where checked; the remainder is of unknown origin. The sample profile shows approximately 450,000 clones; 80% to 90% of them were found once. About 4.5% of the sample is taken by the ten largest. The sample consisted of peripheral blood. All receptors derive from a woman between 25 and 40 years old with acute or convalescent COVID-19.

The chain has TRBV3-1 (or the pseudogene TRBV3-2) and TRBJ2-7, with no clear D. The CDR3 has 13 amino acids. CDR1 and CDR2 from the germline V gene are LGHDT and YNNKEL (reference sequence). The germline V and J ends were trimmed by 0 bases and 1 base, with 4 bases remaining between them. The CDR3 DNA reads as TGTGCCAGCAGCCAAGACTTTTCCTACGAGCAGTACTTC. Translation: CASSQDFSYEQYF.

V is TRBV6-5 and J is TRBJ1-1; D may be TRBD1 (6 bases). V was trimmed by 8 bases and J by 8 bases, leaving 15 bases between them. The CDR3 has 12 amino acids. Looked up from germline, CDR1 is MNHEY and CDR2 is SVGAGI. The CDR3 coding sequence is TGTGCCAGCGGGGGCTCGAGGGCGGAAGCTTTCTTT. Its translation is CASGGSRAEAFF.

The chain uses TRBV11-3 and TRBJ2-5, with 8 bases matching TRBD1. The CDR3 contains 15 residues. With 4 bases clipped from V and 7 bases from J, the junction kept 11 bases outside the gene matches. From germline, CDR1 is SGHNT and CDR2 YENEEA. In nucleotides, the CDR3 is TGTGCCAGCAGCTCAGGACAGGGACCCGGAGGGACCCAGTACTTC. Protein product: CASSSGQGPGGTQYF. The full variable domain, in which reference TRBV11-3 and TRBJ2-5 provide the parts outside the CDR3, is EAGVVQSPRYKIIEKKQPVAFWCNPISGHNTLYWYLQNLGQGPELLIRYENEEAVDDSQLPKDRFSAERLKGVDSTLKIQPAELGDSAVYLCASSSGQGPGGTQYFGPGTRLLVL.

The rearrangement joins TRBV7-9 to TRBJ2-1, with 7 bases fitting TRBD1. Germline loops: CDR1 SEHNR, CDR2 FQNEAQ (reference sequence). The CDR3 contains 16 residues. J was trimmed by 7 bases and V by 1 base; bases with no gene match: 10. The CDR3 region is CASSLVQGNLRNEQFF. DNA of the CDR3: TGTGCCAGCAGCTTAGTACAGGGGAATTTAAGGAATGAGCAGTTCTTC.

This sequence joins TRBV27 and TRBJ1-5; no firm D call. V was pared by 6 bases and J by 3 bases, with 12 bases between. Germline CDR1 and CDR2: MNHEY and SMNVEV (reference sequence). The length of the CDR3 is 14 residues. CDR3 sequence: CASRPDNLNQPQHF. DNA for the CDR3: TGTGCCAGCAGGCCCGACAACCTCAATCAGCCCCAGCATTTT.

The chain uses TRBV7-7 and TRBJ2-5; 10 nucleotides agree with TRBD2. CDR1 and CDR2 from the germline V gene are SSHAT and FNYEAQ (reference sequence). The CDR3 is 15 residues long. The V and J ends lost 5 bases and 5 bases, in that order; junction bases with no gene match: 8. The DNA of the CDR3 is TGTGCCAGCAGCGAGCGGGGGGGCCAGGGGGAGACCCAGTACTTC. The encoded protein is CASSERGGQGETQYF.

This chain connects TRBV11-2 to TRBJ2-3; the D gene is possibly TRBD2 (6 bases). Trimming cost V 9 bases and J 6 bases, with 19 bases left between them. The germline gives CDR1 SGHAT, CDR2 FQNNGV. This CDR3 has 14 amino acids. The CDR3 DNA follows: TGTGCCAGTACGGGAGCCGGCGGAGTTGATACGCAGTATTTT. Its protein product is CASTGAGGVDTQYF.

The genes are TRBV3-1 (or the pseudogene TRBV3-2) and TRBJ2-3; unclear D gene. The germline V and J ends were trimmed by 4 bases and 4 bases, with 6 bases remaining between them. CDR1 and CDR2 (germline): LGHDT, YNNKEL (reference sequence). The CDR3 contains 12 residues. CDR3 in DNA: TGTGCCAGCAGCCCCAGCGCAGATACGCAGTATTTT. Translation gives CASSPSADTQYF.

This chain links TRBV6-1 with TRBJ2-3, with no clear D. Germline values: CDR1 MNHNS, CDR2 SASEGT. The CDR3 is made up of 13 amino acids. V gave up 2 bases and J gave up 9 bases, with 12 bases separating them. The CDR3 sequence is CASSEFVAVTQYF. The CDR3 DNA reads TGTGCCAGCAGTGAATTCGTGGCAGTAACGCAGTATTTT.

This clone was seen a single time. This CDR3 reads CASRRTGATGSSRELFF. The CDR3 DNA reads TGTGCCAGCAGGAGGACAGGGGCTACTGGTTCTTCCCGGGAGCTGTTTTTT. The chain couples TRBV11-2 to TRBJ2-2; 9 nucleotides line up with TRBD1. The germline gives CDR1 SGHAT, CDR2 FQNNGV. This CDR3 has 17 amino acids. The ends lost 6 bases at V and 9 bases at J; junction bases unmatched: 17.

This chain uses TRBV2 with TRBJ1-1, with TRBD1 matching 11 bases. This CDR3 spans 17 amino acids. CDR1 SNHLY and CDR2 FYNNEI come from the germline V gene. With 3 bases clipped from V and 4 bases from J, the junction kept 10 bases outside the gene matches. The CDR3 here is CASSDLRDRGVGTEAFF. In DNA form, the CDR3 reads TGTGCCAGCAGTGACCTCCGGGACAGGGGGGTCGGCACTGAAGCTTTCTTT.

The rearrangement joins TRBV20-1 to TRBJ2-7; 7 nucleotides align to TRBD2. The CDR3 is made up of 14 amino acids. The V and J ends lost 3 bases and 4 bases, in that order; junction bases with no gene match: 9. In germline, CDR1 is DFQATT, CDR2 SNEGSKA (reference sequence). The CDR3 DNA reads TGCAGTGCTAGTTCTCTAGCGGAAGATTACGAGCAGTACTTC. Amino acids: CSASSLAEDYEQYF.

This sequence joins TRBV2 and TRBJ1-1; D ambiguous. The CDR3 consists of 12 residues. Germline V lookup: CDR1 SNHLY, CDR2 FYNNEI. The germline V and J ends were trimmed by 8 bases and 1 base, with 8 bases remaining between them. The CDR3 sequence is CASFPWNTEAFF. The CDR3 DNA follows: TGTGCCAGCTTCCCTTGGAACACTGAAGCTTTCTTT.